This T cell receptor beta chain comes out of a study of STAT3 mutations in large granular lymphocyte leukemia. Study observations and caveats: Sampling intervals varied between patients and samples. Every T-LGLL patient had at least one immunodominant TCRbeta clonotype.

Sequencing used immunoSEQ multiplex PCR; TCRdb keeps in-frame clones, though not all of them. The sample contains 5,400 or so clones, approximately 49% of which appear only once. This clone showed up just a few times. The antigen remains unidentified. Germline V lookup: CDR1 MNHEY, CDR2 SVGAGI. This CDR3 is 14 amino acids long. Trimming cost V 8 bases and J 2 bases, with 13 bases left between them. What was sequenced was peripheral blood mononuclear cells. The rearrangement uses TRBV6-5 and TRBJ1-5, with D maybe TRBD1 (5 bases). The source is a woman in her 70s with T-cell large granular lymphocyte leukemia. Some clones in this sample may be carry-over from other donors' samples. In nucleotides, the CDR3 is TGTGCCAGCCTGACCGGGGGGGGCAATCAGCCCCAGCATTTT. Translation: CASLTGGGNQPQHF.